This T cell receptor beta chain emerged from a study of blood T cell repertoires in COVID-19. Study information: In each case, the material was cDNA or gDNA derived from T cells, B-cell-depleted T cells, or PBMCs.

The assay was immunoSEQ multiplex PCR, and TCRdb's table has in-frame clones only and misses some. The sample has about 180,000 clones; over 75% are singletons. The specimen was PBMCs or T cells enriched from blood (not recorded which). The TCR comes from a human donor with acute COVID-19. The donor label of this sample is uncertain.

CDR3 sequence reads: CASGEAGADTQYF. Here the CDR3 DNA reads TGTGCCAGCGGAGAGGCGGGGGCTGATACGCAGTATTTT. The chain links TRBV7-2 to TRBJ2-3, with a tentative D call TRBD2 (7 bases). V lost 8 bases, J lost 6 bases, and 15 bases lay in between. The CDR3 has 13 amino acids. CDR1 is SGHTA and CDR2 is FQGNSA in the germline V gene.